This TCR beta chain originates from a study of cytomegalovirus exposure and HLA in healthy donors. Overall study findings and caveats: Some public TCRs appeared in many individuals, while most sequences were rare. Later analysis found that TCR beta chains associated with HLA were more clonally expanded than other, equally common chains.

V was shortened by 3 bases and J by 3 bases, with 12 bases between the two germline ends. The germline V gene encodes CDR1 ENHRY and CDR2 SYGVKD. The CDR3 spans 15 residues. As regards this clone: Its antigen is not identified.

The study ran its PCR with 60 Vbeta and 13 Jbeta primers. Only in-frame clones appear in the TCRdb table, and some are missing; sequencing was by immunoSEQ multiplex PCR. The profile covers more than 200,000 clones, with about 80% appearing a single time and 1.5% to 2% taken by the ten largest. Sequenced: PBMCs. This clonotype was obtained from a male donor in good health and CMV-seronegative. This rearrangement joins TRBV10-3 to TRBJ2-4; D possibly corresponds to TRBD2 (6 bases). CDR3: CAISDSWRGKNIQYF. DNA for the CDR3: TGTGCCATCAGTGATTCGTGGAGGGGCAAAAACATTCAGTACTTC.